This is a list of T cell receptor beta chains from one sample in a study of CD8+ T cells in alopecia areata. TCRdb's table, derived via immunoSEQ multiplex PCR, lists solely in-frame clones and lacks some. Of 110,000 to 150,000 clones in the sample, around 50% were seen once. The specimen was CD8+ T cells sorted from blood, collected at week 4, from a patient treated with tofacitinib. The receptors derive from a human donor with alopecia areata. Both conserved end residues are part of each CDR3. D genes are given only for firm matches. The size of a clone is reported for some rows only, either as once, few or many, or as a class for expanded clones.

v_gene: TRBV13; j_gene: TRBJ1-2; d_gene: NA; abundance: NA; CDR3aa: CASSLIRGAGYGYTF; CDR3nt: TGTGCCAGCAGCTTAATCAGGGGCGCAGGCTATGGCTACACCTTC
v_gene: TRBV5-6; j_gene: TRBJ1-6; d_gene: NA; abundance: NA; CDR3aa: CASSSLLGGGSSPLHF; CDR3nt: TGTGCCAGCAGCTCCCTACTAGGGGGAGGCAGTTCACCCCTCCACTTT
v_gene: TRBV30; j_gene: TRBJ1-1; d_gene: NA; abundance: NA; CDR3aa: CAWSRSATEAFF; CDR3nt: TGTGCCTGGAGTCGGAGTGCCACTGAAGCTTTCTTT
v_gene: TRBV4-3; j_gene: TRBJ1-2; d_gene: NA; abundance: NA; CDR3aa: CASSQVGDIYGYTF; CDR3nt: TGCGCCAGCAGCCAAGTTGGGGACATCTATGGCTACACCTTC
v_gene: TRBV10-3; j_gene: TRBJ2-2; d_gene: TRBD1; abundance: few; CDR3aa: CAISETGAGGGELFF; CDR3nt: TGTGCCATCAGTGAGACCGGCGCAGGGGGCGGGGAGCTGTTTTTT
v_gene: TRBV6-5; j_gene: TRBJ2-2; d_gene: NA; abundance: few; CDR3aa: CASSKGPTNTGELFF; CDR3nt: TGTGCCAGCAGTAAAGGACCGACGAACACCGGGGAGCTGTTTTTT
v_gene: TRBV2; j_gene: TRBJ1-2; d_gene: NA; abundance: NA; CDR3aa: CASSEVTGHPNYGYTF; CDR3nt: TGTGCCAGCAGTGAGGTCACAGGACACCCTAACTATGGCTACACCTTC
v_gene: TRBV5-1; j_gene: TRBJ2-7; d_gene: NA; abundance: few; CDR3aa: CASSLVDSPLYEQYF; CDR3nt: TGCGCCAGCAGCCTAGTGGACAGCCCACTCTACGAGCAGTACTTC
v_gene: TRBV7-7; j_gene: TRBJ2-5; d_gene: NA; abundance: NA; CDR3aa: CASSSVYQETQYF; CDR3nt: TGTGCTAGCAGCTCCGTGTACCAAGAGACCCAGTACTTC
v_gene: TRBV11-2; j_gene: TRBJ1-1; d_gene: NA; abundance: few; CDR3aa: CASSPSGNGEAFF; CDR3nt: TGTGCCAGCAGCCCCTCGGGGAACGGTGAAGCTTTCTTT
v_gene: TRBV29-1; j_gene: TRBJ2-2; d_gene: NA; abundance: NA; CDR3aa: CSVIRPNTGELFF; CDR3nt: TGCAGCGTCATCCGACCTAACACCGGGGAGCTGTTTTTT
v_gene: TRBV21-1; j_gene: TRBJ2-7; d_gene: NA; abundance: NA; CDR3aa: CAIGQPLSYEQYF; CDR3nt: TGTGCCATAGGGCAGCCGCTCTCCTACGAGCAGTACTTC
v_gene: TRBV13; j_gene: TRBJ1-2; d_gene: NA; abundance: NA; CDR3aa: CASSLGRTVNYGYTF; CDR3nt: TGTGCCAGCAGCTTAGGCCGGACTGTTAACTATGGCTACACCTTC
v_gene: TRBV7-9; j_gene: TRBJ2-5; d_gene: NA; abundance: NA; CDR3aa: CASSLSLQETQYF; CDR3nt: TGTGCCAGCAGCTTGAGCCTACAAGAGACCCAGTACTTC
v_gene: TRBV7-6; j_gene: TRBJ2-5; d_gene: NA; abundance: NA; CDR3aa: CASSLDSRASTGRETQYF; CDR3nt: TGTGCCAGCAGCCTAGATAGTCGCGCGTCCACAGGGCGGGAGACCCAGTACTTC
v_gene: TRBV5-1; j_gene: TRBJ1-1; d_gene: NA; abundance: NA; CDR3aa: CASSRKDSNTEAFF; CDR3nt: TGCGCCAGCAGCCGCAAAGATTCGAACACTGAAGCTTTCTTT
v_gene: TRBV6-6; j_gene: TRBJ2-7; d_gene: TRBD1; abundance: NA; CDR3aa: CASSYAGGSYEQYF; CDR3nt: TGTGCCAGCAGTTACGCAGGGGGCTCCTACGAGCAGTACTTC
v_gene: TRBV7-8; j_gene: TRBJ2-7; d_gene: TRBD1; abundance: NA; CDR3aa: CASSLVQGADEQYF; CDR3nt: TGTGCCAGCAGCTTAGTGCAGGGGGCGGACGAGCAGTACTTC
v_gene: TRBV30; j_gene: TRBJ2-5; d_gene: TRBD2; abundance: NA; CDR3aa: CAWSVLRLAGDLEETQYF; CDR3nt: TGTGCCTGGAGTGTACTAAGGCTAGCGGGGGACTTAGAAGAGACCCAGTACTTC
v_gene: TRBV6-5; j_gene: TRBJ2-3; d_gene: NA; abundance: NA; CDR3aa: CASSYSSGTDTQYF; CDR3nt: TGTGCCAGCAGTTACTCGTCCGGCACAGATACGCAGTATTTT
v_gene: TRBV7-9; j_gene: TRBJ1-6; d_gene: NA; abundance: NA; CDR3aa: CASQDSDNSPLHF; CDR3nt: TGTGCCAGCCAGGACAGTGATAATTCACCCCTCCACTTT
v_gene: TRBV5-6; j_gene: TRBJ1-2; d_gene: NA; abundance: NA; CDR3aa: CASRFWLSQRGYTF; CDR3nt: TGTGCCAGCAGGTTTTGGCTCTCTCAGCGTGGCTACACCTTC
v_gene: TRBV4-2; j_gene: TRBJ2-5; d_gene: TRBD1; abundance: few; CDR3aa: CASSQDAGQVETQYF; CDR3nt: TGTGCCAGCAGCCAAGATGCCGGACAGGTGGAGACCCAGTACTTC
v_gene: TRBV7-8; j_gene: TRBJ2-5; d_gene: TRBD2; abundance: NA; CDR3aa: CASSLELAGAPYQETQYF; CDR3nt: TGTGCCAGCAGCTTAGAACTAGCGGGGGCCCCGTACCAAGAGACCCAGTACTTC
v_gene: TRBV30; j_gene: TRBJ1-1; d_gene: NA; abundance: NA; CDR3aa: CAWSATLNTEAFF; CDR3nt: TGTGCCTGGAGTGCGACATTGAACACTGAAGCTTTCTTT
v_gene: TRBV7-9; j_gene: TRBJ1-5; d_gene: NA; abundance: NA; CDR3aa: CASSPPGENQPQHF; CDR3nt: TGTGCCAGCAGCCCACCAGGGGAGAATCAGCCCCAGCATTTT
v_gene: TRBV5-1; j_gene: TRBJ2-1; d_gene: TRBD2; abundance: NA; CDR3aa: CASVPSGGQRYNEQFF; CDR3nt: TGCGCCAGCGTGCCTAGCGGGGGTCAAAGATACAATGAGCAGTTCTTC
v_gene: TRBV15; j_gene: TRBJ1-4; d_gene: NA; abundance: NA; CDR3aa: CATSRGRGEGTNEKLFF; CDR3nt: TGTGCCACCAGCAGGGGCAGAGGGGAAGGCACTAATGAAAAACTGTTTTTT
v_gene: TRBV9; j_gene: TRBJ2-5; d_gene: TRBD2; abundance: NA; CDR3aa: CASSTLGSGGGETQYF; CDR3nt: TGTGCCAGCAGCACCCTCGGATCTGGCGGGGGAGAGACCCAGTACTTC
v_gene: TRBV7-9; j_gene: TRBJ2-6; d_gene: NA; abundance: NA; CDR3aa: CASSPPGAGANVLTF; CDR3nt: TGTGCCAGCAGCCCCCCAGGGGCTGGGGCCAACGTCCTGACTTTC
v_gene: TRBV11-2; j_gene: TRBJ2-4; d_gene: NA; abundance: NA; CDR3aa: CASRDSAKNIQYF; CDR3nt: TGTGCCAGCCGGGACTCAGCCAAAAACATTCAGTACTTC
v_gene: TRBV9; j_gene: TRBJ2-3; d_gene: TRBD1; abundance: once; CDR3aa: CASSPRQGSFTDTQYF; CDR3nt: TGTGCCAGCAGCCCCCGACAGGGTTCCTTCACAGATACGCAGTATTTT
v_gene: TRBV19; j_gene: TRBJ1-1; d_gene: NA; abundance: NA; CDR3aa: CASSPPGTEAFF; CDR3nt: TGTGCCAGTTCGCCCCCGGGCACTGAAGCTTTCTTT
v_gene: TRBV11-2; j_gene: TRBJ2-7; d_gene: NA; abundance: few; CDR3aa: CASSLRDYEQYF; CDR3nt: TGTGCCAGCAGCTTGAGGGACTACGAGCAGTACTTC
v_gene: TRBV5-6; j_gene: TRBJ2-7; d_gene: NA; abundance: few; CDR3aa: CASSLRGGEQYF; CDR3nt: TGTGCCAGCAGCTTGCGTGGAGGCGAGCAGTACTTC
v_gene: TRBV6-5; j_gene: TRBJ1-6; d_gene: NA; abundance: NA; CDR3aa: CASSYGTGQWDSPLHF; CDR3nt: TGTGCCAGCAGTTACGGGACCGGACAATGGGATTCACCCCTCCACTTT
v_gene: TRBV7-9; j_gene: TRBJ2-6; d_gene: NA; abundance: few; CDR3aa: CASSLGRGASGANVLTF; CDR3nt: TGTGCCAGCAGCCTGGGACGGGGGGCCTCTGGGGCCAACGTCCTGACTTTC
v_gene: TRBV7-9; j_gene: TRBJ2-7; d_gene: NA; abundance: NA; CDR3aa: CASSLAGSLEQYF; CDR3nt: TGTGCCAGCAGCCTCGCGGGGAGTCTCGAGCAGTACTTC
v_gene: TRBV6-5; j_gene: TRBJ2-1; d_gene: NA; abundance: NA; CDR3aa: CASSSENEQFF; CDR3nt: TGTGCCAGCAGTTCGGAAAATGAGCAGTTCTTC
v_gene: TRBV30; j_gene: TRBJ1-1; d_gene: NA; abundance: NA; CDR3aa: CAWSVQGLTEAFF; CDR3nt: TGTGCCTGGAGTGTGCAGGGGCTGACTGAAGCTTTCTTT
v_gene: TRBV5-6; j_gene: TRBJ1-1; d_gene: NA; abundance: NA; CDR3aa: CASSRGTEAFF; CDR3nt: TGTGCCAGCAGCAGGGGAACTGAAGCTTTCTTT
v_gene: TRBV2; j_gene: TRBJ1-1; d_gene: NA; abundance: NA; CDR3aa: CASRDSEAFF; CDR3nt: TGTGCCAGCAGGGACAGTGAAGCTTTCTTT
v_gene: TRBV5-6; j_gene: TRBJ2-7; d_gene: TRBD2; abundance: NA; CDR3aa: CASSLGTSGPYEQYF; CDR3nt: TGTGCCAGCAGCTTGGGGACTAGCGGTCCCTACGAGCAGTACTTC
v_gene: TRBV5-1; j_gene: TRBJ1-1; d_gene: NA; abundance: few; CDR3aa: CASRSYGGTEAFF; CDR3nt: TGCGCCAGCAGGTCATACGGGGGCACCGAAGCTTTCTTT
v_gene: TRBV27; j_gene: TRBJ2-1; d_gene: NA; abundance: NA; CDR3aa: CASSFPPANEQFF; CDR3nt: TGTGCCAGCAGTTTCCCCCCCGCCAATGAGCAGTTCTTC
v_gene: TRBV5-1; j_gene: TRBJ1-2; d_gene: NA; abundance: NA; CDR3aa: CASSLSGYNYGYTF; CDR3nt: TGCGCCAGCAGCTTGTCGGGGTACAACTATGGCTACACCTTC
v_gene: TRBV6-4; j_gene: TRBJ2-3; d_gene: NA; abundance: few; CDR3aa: CASSDPRANTQYF; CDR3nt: TGTGCCAGCAGTGACCCCAGGGCCAATACGCAGTATTTT
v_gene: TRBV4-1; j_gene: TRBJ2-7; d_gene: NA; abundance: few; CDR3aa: CASSPHIGVGYEQYF; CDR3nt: TGCGCCAGCAGCCCCCACATCGGGGTGGGCTACGAGCAGTACTTC
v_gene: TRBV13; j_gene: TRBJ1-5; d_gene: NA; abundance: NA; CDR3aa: CASSLTRSNQPQHF; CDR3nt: TGTGCCAGCAGCTTAACGAGGAGCAATCAGCCCCAGCATTTT
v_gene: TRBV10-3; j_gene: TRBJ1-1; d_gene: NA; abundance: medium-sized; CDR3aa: CAISESSGGNTEAFF; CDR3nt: TGTGCCATCAGTGAGTCGAGCGGGGGGAACACTGAAGCTTTCTTT
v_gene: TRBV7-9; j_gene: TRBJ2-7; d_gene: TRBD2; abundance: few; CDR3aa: CASRLADYEQYF; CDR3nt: TGTGCCAGCAGACTAGCGGACTACGAGCAGTACTTC
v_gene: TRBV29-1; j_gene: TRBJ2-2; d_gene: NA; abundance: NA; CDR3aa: CSVAGAGELFF; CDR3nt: TGCAGCGTTGCGGGGGCCGGGGAGCTGTTTTTT
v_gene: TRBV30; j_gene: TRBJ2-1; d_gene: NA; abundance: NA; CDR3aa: CAWSDGSYNEQFF; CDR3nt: TGTGCCTGGAGTGACGGGTCCTACAATGAGCAGTTCTTC
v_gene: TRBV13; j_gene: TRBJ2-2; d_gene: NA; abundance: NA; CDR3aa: CASSLYQGRDTGELFF; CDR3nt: TGTGCCAGCAGCTTATACCAGGGGCGAGACACCGGGGAGCTGTTTTTT
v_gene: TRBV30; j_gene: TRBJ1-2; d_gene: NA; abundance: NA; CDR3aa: CAWSVPQGSYGYTF; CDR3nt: TGTGCCTGGAGTGTACCCCAGGGATCCTATGGCTACACCTTC